These 18 T cell receptor beta chains came from one sample sequenced in a study of CD8+ T cells in alopecia areata (dated by TCRdb to 2017 to 2018). The library relied on the immunoSEQ multiplex PCR assay. For TCR sequencing, RNA was extracted from every sample and reverse transcribed into cDNA to serve as template. Entries here come from immuneACCESS through TCRdb and include only in-frame sequences with V and J called. Some clones fail to appear in such tables; in the studies checked, an unresolved V gene covers under half of the shortfall, and the cause of the remainder is unknown. The sample data list 120,000 or so clones, and around 48% of these were observed just once. More than 9% of the sample goes to the ten largest clones. Sequencing was performed on NKG2D-low CD8+ T cells sorted from blood. The intended sense of this specimen's cell subset or site label: sorted CD8+ NKG2D-low blood T cells. These TCRs come from a human donor with alopecia areata.

This sequence joins TRBV27 and TRBJ2-7, with a tentative D call TRBD1 (5 bases). The CDR3 extends over 15 amino acids. V was clipped by 2 bases and J by 5 bases, with 16 bases between them. From germline, CDR1 is MNHEY and CDR2 SMNVEV (reference sequence). CDR3 loop: CASSLGWQGLDEQYF. DNA of the CDR3: TGTGCCAGCAGTTTAGGGTGGCAGGGTCTAGACGAGCAGTACTTC.

V is TRBV9 and J is TRBJ2-2; D not certain. The germline CDR1 and CDR2 sequences are SGDLS and YYNGEE. The CDR3 extends over 15 amino acids. V lost 4 bases to trimming and J lost 7 bases, with 17 bases between them. For the CDR3, the DNA is TGTGCCAGCAGCTCAGAGGTTTCTTTCGACGGGGAGCTGTTTTTT. Protein: CASSSEVSFDGELFF.

The chain links TRBV23-1 to TRBJ2-3; possibly TRBD1 or TRBD2 for D (5 bases each). TRBV23-1 is identified as an open reading frame with a role that is uncertain. The CDR3 has 12 residues. Trimming pared 11 bases from V and 3 bases from J, leaving 12 bases between. The CDR3 reads CAFEGPTDTQYF. The CDR3 bases are TGCGCCTTCGAGGGGCCTACAGATACGCAGTATTTT.

The CDR3 sequence is CASSLGQNSPLHF. The DNA for the CDR3 is TGTGCCAGCAGCCTCGGACAGAATTCACCCCTCCACTTT. V usage is TRBV14 and J usage is TRBJ1-6; possibly TRBD1 for D (6 bases). Trimming pared 4 bases from V and 7 bases from J, leaving 8 bases between. The CDR3 has 13 residues. CDR1 is SGHDN, CDR2 FVKESK, per germline.

The chain is built from TRBV11-2 and TRBJ2-3, with 10 bases fitting TRBD2. The CDR3 covers 16 residues. Germline V CDR1 and CDR2: SGHAT, FQNNGV. J was trimmed by 7 bases and V by 2 bases; bases with no gene match: 9. The CDR3 region has the DNA TGTGCCAGCAGCTTATCCGGACTAGCGGAGTGGAATACGCAGTATTTT. Its translation: CASSLSGLAEWNTQYF.

J is TRBJ1-1 and V is TRBV29-1; a possible D gene is TRBD1 (6 bases). V was shortened by 1 base and J by 1 base, with 10 bases between the two germline ends. The CDR3 has 14 residues. Germline-derived CDR1 and CDR2 are SQVTM and ANQGSEA. In DNA form, the CDR3 reads TGCAGCGTTGAAGGGGACACACAGAACACTGAAGCTTTCTTT. Its translation is CSVEGDTQNTEAFF.

V and J are TRBV6-5 and TRBJ2-2; perhaps TRBD2 as D (6 bases). The CDR3 runs to 15 residues. Trimming stripped 0 bases from V and 7 bases from J, with 12 bases between. Germline values: CDR1 MNHEY, CDR2 SVGAGI. DNA of the CDR3: TGTGCCAGCAGTTACTCGAGACTAGGTGTCGGGGAGCTGTTTTTT. Protein sequence: CASSYSRLGVGELFF.

The chain recombines TRBV27 with TRBJ2-1; 12 bases agree with TRBD2. Trimming removed 3 bases from V and 10 bases from J; junction bases left unmatched: 1. Germline CDR1 reads MNHEY; CDR2 reads SMNVEV (reference sequence). The CDR3 sequence is 13 residues long. CDR3 nucleotides: TGTGCCAGCAGTTTGGGGACTAGCGGGGAGCAGTTCTTC. Translated: CASSLGTSGEQFF.

This clone has more than one count but fewer than ten. The chain uses TRBV30 and TRBJ2-2; no clear D. This CDR3 is 11 amino acids long. Per the germline V gene, CDR1 is GTSNPN and CDR2 is SVGIG (reference sequence). V lost 4 bases and J lost 7, with 7 bases in between. The CDR3, as DNA: TGTGCCTGGAAATTAGGCGGGGAGCTGTTTTTT. Protein product: CAWKLGGELFF. Together with reference TRBV30 and TRBJ2-2, the CDR3 gives the full variable domain: SQTIHQWPATLVQPVGSPLSLECTVEGTSNPNLYWYRQAAGRGLQLLFYSVGIGQISSEVPQNLSASRPQDRQFILSSKKLLLSDSGFYLCAWKLGGELFFGEGSRLTVL.

This clone came up a few times. The chain is built from TRBV29-1 and TRBJ1-1; possibly TRBD1 for D (6 bases). V lost 3 bases, J lost 4 bases, and 9 bases lay in between. CDR1 SQVTM and CDR2 ANQGSEA come from the germline V gene. The CDR3 contains 12 residues. The CDR3 sequence: CSVDRGSTEAFF. The CDR3, as DNA: TGCAGCGTTGACAGGGGTAGCACTGAAGCTTTCTTT.

The chain carries TRBV29-1 and TRBJ2-2; a possible D gene is TRBD2 (5 bases). V dropped 6 bases and J dropped 5 bases, with 10 bases sitting between them. The germline CDR1 and CDR2 sequences are SQVTM and ANQGSEA. The CDR3 runs to 12 residues. DNA for the CDR3: TGCAGCGTCGATACTAGAACCGGGGAGCTGTTTTTT. Residues: CSVDTRTGELFF.

The chain joins TRBV29-1 to TRBJ1-1, with 11 bases lining up with TRBD1. Germline assignment: CDR1 SQVTM and CDR2 ANQGSEA. The CDR3 totals 13 residues. Germline trimming cut 6 bases from V and 6 bases from J; bases unmatched to any gene: 6. Here the CDR3 DNA reads TGCAGCGTCCAACCGGGACAGGGGGCTGAAGCTTTCTTT. Encoded protein: CSVQPGQGAEAFF.

This clone was found a few times. This sequence joins TRBV2 and TRBJ1-1, with D possibly being TRBD1 (5 bases). This CDR3 has 12 amino acids. The ends were cut back, 10 bases at V and 2 bases at J, with 11 bases in the middle. Germline values: CDR1 SNHLY, CDR2 FYNNEI. CDR3 nucleotides: TGTGCCACCGGGACGGCTAACACTGAAGCTTTCTTT. Protein product: CATGTANTEAFF. The variable domain in full, completed from reference TRBV2 and TRBJ1-1, reads EPEVTQTPSHQVTQMGQEVILRCVPISNHLYFYWYRQILGQKVEFLVSFYNNEISEKSEIFDDQFSVERPDGSNFTLKIRSTKLEDSAMYFCATGTANTEAFFGQGTRLTVV.

The chain couples TRBV29-1 to TRBJ1-2, with D possibly TRBD1 on 5 matching bases. CDR1 and CDR2 from the germline V gene are SQVTM and ANQGSEA. V was shortened by 6 bases and J by 3 bases, with 14 bases between the two germline ends. The CDR3 covers 13 residues. Written as DNA, the CDR3 is TGCAGCGTCCCCCGGGGGGAGGACTATGGCTACACCTTC. Protein: CSVPRGEDYGYTF. The full variable domain, rest sourced from reference TRBV29-1 and TRBJ1-2, is SAVISQKPSRDICQRGTSLTIQCQVDSQVTMMFWYRQQPGQSLTLIATANQGSEATYESGFVIDKFPISRPNLTFSTLTVSNMSPEDSSIYLCSVPRGEDYGYTFGSGTRLTVV.

J is TRBJ2-7 and V is TRBV29-1; D might be TRBD1 or TRBD2, each matching 5 bases. The CDR3 length is 10 residues. CDR1 and CDR2 (germline): SQVTM, ANQGSEA. V lost 4 bases and J lost 7, with 8 bases in between. CDR3 in DNA: TGCAGCGTTGGGGGCGGGGAGCAGTACTTC. As protein: CSVGGGEQYF.

This clone has just a few counts. The chain is built from TRBV29-1 and TRBJ1-2; the D is unclear. V gave up 3 bases and J gave up 3 bases, with 17 bases separating them. This CDR3 has 15 amino acids. Per the germline V gene, CDR1 is SQVTM and CDR2 is ANQGSEA. The CDR3 bases are TGCAGCGTTGAGGTTTCCGCCGGCAGCTACTATGGCTACACCTTC. Translating it yields CSVEVSAGSYYGYTF. Full variable domain (missing parts from reference TRBV29-1 and TRBJ1-2): SAVISQKPSRDICQRGTSLTIQCQVDSQVTMMFWYRQQPGQSLTLIATANQGSEATYESGFVIDKFPISRPNLTFSTLTVSNMSPEDSSIYLCSVEVSAGSYYGYTFGSGTRLTVV.

This clone was seen a few times. This chain connects TRBV29-1 to TRBJ2-7; D remains unclear. The germline V gene encodes CDR1 SQVTM and CDR2 ANQGSEA. The CDR3 runs to 14 residues. V gave up 4 bases and J gave up 0 bases, with 13 bases separating them. CDR3 sequence (DNA): TGCAGCGTTGGGCGCGACTCGGGCTCCTACGAGCAGTACTTC. Translation gives CSVGRDSGSYEQYF.

V usage is TRBV28 and J usage is TRBJ2-7; D may be TRBD1 (6 bases). Deletions cut 6 bases from V and 1 base from J, with 10 bases between. Germline CDR1 and CDR2: MDHEN and SYDVKM. The CDR3 loop spans 13 amino acids. As DNA, the CDR3 is TGTGCCAGCAGAGGACAGCTTTCCTACGAGCAGTACTTC. This encodes CASRGQLSYEQYF.